A selection of T cell receptor beta chains follows, all from one sample in a study of long-term antiretroviral therapy in people with HIV. Sequencing used immunoSEQ multiplex PCR; TCRdb keeps in-frame clones, though not all of them. The sample includes 20,000 to 25,000 clones, roughly 91% of them seen just once. The input for sequencing was unsorted PBMCs, taken 2.3 years after starting antiretroviral therapy. All receptors come from a man in his 60s with HIV. The conserved cysteine and the conserved F or W are not part of the CDR3 here. D genes are given only for firm matches.

j_gene | d_gene | v_gene | CDR3aa
TRBJ2-1 | TRBD2 | TRBV5-6 | ASSLGLGWGRGVYNEQF
TRBJ2-3 | TRBD2 | TRBV5-4 | ASSSGTSGSFTDTQY
TRBJ1-2 | - | TRBV2 | ASSEGQGRNYGYT
TRBJ1-5 | - | TRBV7-7 | ASSLARASQYSNQPQH
TRBJ1-2 | - | TRBV29-1 | SVERGDYGYT
TRBJ1-5 | TRBD1 | TRBV27 | ASSIQGAHQPQH
TRBJ2-1 | TRBD2 | TRBV7-2 | ASSSETWGLADDYNEQF
TRBJ1-1 | - | TRBV2 | ASIARVSTEAF
TRBJ1-3 | - | TRBV27 | ASSLSFGDRNTIY
TRBJ2-7 | TRBD1 | TRBV23-1 | ASSQSQPGGSYEQY
TRBJ2-3 | TRBD2 | TRBV11-1 | ASSPTSGTDTQY
TRBJ2-2 | - | TRBV28 | ASSGLTGELF
TRBJ2-7 | TRBD1 | TRBV18 | ASSSTLQGAVGEQY
TRBJ2-5 | TRBD2 | TRBV5-4 | ASSLEPSGVPETQY
TRBJ2-7 | - | TRBV7-8 | ASSLDPLRGYEQY
TRBJ2-3 | - | TRBV18 | ASSPAIRSDTQY
TRBJ2-7 | - | TRBV27 | ASSLLGAARGEQY
TRBJ1-6 | TRBD1 | TRBV5-1 | ASSPGTASSYNSPLH
TRBJ1-3 | TRBD1 | TRBV18 | ASSPNRGFGNTIY
TRBJ1-1 | - | TRBV7-3 | ASSSVTERGRRTEAF
TRBJ1-5 | - | TRBV6-5 | ASSYTSLQPQH
TRBJ2-1 | - | TRBV11-3 | ASSMNRELFNEQF
TRBJ1-6 | - | TRBV6-9 | ASSYSVGDGASPLH
TRBJ2-3 | TRBD2 | TRBV25-1 | ASSTSGVPRGDTQY
TRBJ2-7 | - | TRBV7-6 | ASSLSYEQY
TRBJ1-5 | TRBD1 | TRBV12-5 | ASGLITGASNQPQH
TRBJ1-1 | - | TRBV10-1 | ASSGPNTEAF
TRBJ2-1 | TRBD2 | TRBV5-1 | ASSALTSGGNNEQF
TRBJ2-1 | TRBD2 | TRBV19 | CSGISYNEQF